Each of the 14 T cell receptor beta chains below was sequenced from the same sample in a study of blood T cells in healthy people across ages (dated by TCRdb to the mid-2010s). The method was 5' RACE. These reads were obtained on an Illumina HiSeq 2500. A second PCR of roughly 7 to 11 cycles was performed with a sample-barcoded 5' primer and a J-beta primer mix. TCRdb reanalyzed the raw reads on its own, using fastp at Q25 for trimming and MiXCR for clone calling, and kept in-frame beta chains. Rows merge per CDR3 protein into single entries with the most common DNA and genes. In all, the sample holds almost 1 million distinct CDR3 sequences, and roughly 51% of those were seen once. The top ten hold about a fifth of the sample. Sequenced material: blood. The receptors originated from a woman in her sixties in good health.

The chain recombines TRBV29-1 with TRBJ1-1; the D gene is possibly TRBD1 (5 bases). Germline V lookup: CDR1 SQVTM, CDR2 ANQGSEA. The CDR3 is made up of 14 amino acids. V was trimmed by 4 bases and J by 3 bases, leaving 15 bases between them. CDR3 region: CSVVGPSADTEAFF. CDR3 sequence (DNA): TGCAGCGTTGTGGGACCCTCGGCGGACACTGAAGCTTTCTTT.

The sample holds a few counts of this clonotype. This rearrangement joins TRBV9 to TRBJ2-7, with TRBD1 identical over 9 bases. Germline V gives CDR1 SGDLS, CDR2 YYNGEE. The CDR3 has 13 residues. Trimming removed 5 bases from V and 7 bases from J; junction bases left unmatched: 7. CDR3 nucleotides: TGTGCCAGCAGTGTCGACAGGGGGGGTGAGCAGTACTTC. Its protein product is CASSVDRGGEQYF.

The rearrangement joins TRBV24-1 to TRBJ2-3; D might be TRBD1 (6 bases). This CDR3 comprises 14 residues. Germline V lookup: CDR1 KGHDR, CDR2 SFDVKD. With 2 bases removed from V and 3 bases from J, the gap between germline ends came to 8 bases. CDR3 region: CATSDYQGTDTQYF. The CDR3 nucleotides are TGTGCCACCAGTGATTACCAGGGGACAGATACGCAGTATTTT.

The genes are TRBV7-2 and TRBJ2-4, with D uncertain. The CDR3 is made up of 18 amino acids. CDR1 and CDR2 (germline): SGHTA, FQGNSA. Trimming pared 2 bases from V and 4 bases from J, leaving 21 bases between. The CDR3 nucleotides are TGTGCCAGCAGCTTAAATCCTGGCAGAAGCCTAACAAAAAACATTCAGTACTTC. This gives the protein CASSLNPGRSLTKNIQYF.

This clonotype was detected only once. The V call is TRBV20-1, the J call TRBJ1-2, with 8 bases lining up with TRBD1. J was trimmed by 4 bases and V by 1 base; bases with no gene match: 5. CDR3 length: 14 residues. The germline V gene encodes CDR1 DFQATT and CDR2 SNEGSKA (reference sequence). The CDR3 coding sequence is TGCAGTGCTAGAGTGGCTCAGGGGGCCTATGGCTACACCTTC. The encoded protein is CSARVAQGAYGYTF.

The table lists this clonotype with a few counts. This rearrangement joins TRBV29-1 to TRBJ1-1; D not resolved. V lost 7 bases to trimming and J lost 4 bases, with 13 bases between them. This CDR3 has 12 residues. In germline, CDR1 is SQVTM, CDR2 ANQGSEA. The chain's CDR3 is CSAILPVTEAFF. The DNA of the CDR3 is TGCAGCGCGATTCTACCGGTCACTGAAGCTTTCTTT.

CDR3 protein: CSATLAGVKYEQYF. CDR3 sequence (DNA): TGCAGTGCTACACTAGCGGGAGTCAAGTACGAGCAGTACTTC. The V call is TRBV20-1, the J call TRBJ2-7; 11 positions agree with TRBD2. Germline CDR1 is DFQATT and CDR2 is SNEGSKA (reference sequence). With V trimmed by 4 bases and J by 4 bases, 6 bases remained unmatched. The length of the CDR3 is 14 residues.

The chain couples TRBV29-1 to TRBJ2-7; the D gene is possibly TRBD1 (7 bases). Looked up from germline, CDR1 is SQVTM and CDR2 is ANQGSEA. The CDR3 sequence is 12 residues long. The V and J ends lost 5 bases and 7 bases respectively, with 15 bases between them. The CDR3 loop reads CSVRDRAGEQYF. The CDR3 region has the DNA TGCAGCGTTCGCGACAGGGCGGGGGAGCAGTACTTC.

This clonotype has just a few counts. This chain links TRBV2 with TRBJ1-6, with 7 bases matching TRBD1. This CDR3 has 15 residues. Trimming removed 0 bases from V and 10 bases from J; junction bases left unmatched: 6. From germline, CDR1 is SNHLY and CDR2 FYNNEI. CDR3 in amino acids: CASSEARTGGSPLHF. In DNA form, the CDR3 reads TGTGCCAGCAGTGAAGCACGGACAGGAGGGTCACCCCTCCACTTT.

V and J are TRBV20-1 and TRBJ1-2; D call uncertain. This CDR3 is 12 amino acids long. The V gene's germline CDR1 is DFQATT and CDR2 SNEGSKA (reference sequence). Deletions cut 3 bases from V and 8 bases from J, with 13 bases between. For the CDR3, the DNA is TGCAGTGCTAGTGAACGGGCGGGGGGCTACACCTTC. This translates into CSASERAGGYTF.

The genes are TRBV29-1 and TRBJ1-4; 9 positions agree with TRBD1. The V gene's germline CDR1 is SQVTM and CDR2 ANQGSEA. Trimming cost V 6 bases and J 7 bases; bases outside gene matches: 6. The CDR3 runs 13 residues. CDR3 DNA: TGCAGCGTAACGACAGGGGGAGGTGAAAAACTGTTTTTT. Translation: CSVTTGGGEKLFF.

This clonotype occurred once. This chain joins TRBV2 and TRBJ1-5; no definite D call. This CDR3 region has 12 residues. V was pared by 3 bases and J by 3 bases, with 3 bases between. Germline assignment: CDR1 SNHLY and CDR2 FYNNEI. The CDR3 DNA is TGTGCCAGCAGTGATAACAATCAGCCCCAGCATTTT. It is translated as CASSDNNQPQHF.

V gene TRBV5-5 combines with J gene TRBJ1-2; 8 nucleotides agree with TRBD1. Germline loops: CDR1 SGHKS, CDR2 YYEKEE (reference sequence). The trim removed 0 bases at V and 6 bases at J, leaving 13 bases unmatched. The CDR3 runs to 17 residues. DNA of the CDR3: TGTGCCAGCAGCTTGGTGGGGACAGGCCAAACACGGGATGGCTACACCTTC. Amino acids: CASSLVGTGQTRDGYTF.

This chain links TRBV10-3 with TRBJ2-2, with TRBD1 identical over 8 bases. The CDR3 consists of 14 residues. V shed 10 bases and J 5 bases; nucleotides not matched to a gene: 9. CDR1 is ENHRY, CDR2 SYGVKD, per germline. The DNA of the CDR3 is TGTGCCAGCGAATCAGGGGGCGGGACCGGGGAGCTGTTTTTT. Amino acid sequence: CASESGGGTGELFF.